This TCR beta chain was sequenced during a study of shared clonotypes between healthy human individuals. Whole-study findings and limits: Though the depth was large, rarefaction showed that sorted-subset sequencing was incomplete.

Measured with immunoSEQ multiplex PCR; TCRdb has only the in-frame clones, and not every one. Here the sample spans 300,000 to 400,000 clones, around 70% being singletons. As concerns this clone: What it recognizes is unknown.

Sequencing was done on a sample of memory CD4+ T cells sorted from blood. Documented subset: CD45RA-negative fraction. This TCR was recovered from a man aged 25 to 40 in good health.

The CDR3 DNA sequence: TGTGCCAGCTCACCTAGGCGGGTCAGCGAAGCTTTCTTT. It yields the protein CASSPRRVSEAFF. This chain links TRBV18 with TRBJ1-1; D remains ambiguous. CDR3 size: 13 residues. Looked up from germline, CDR1 is KGHSH and CDR2 is LQKENI. V shed 3 bases and J shed 8 bases, with 13 bases lying between them.